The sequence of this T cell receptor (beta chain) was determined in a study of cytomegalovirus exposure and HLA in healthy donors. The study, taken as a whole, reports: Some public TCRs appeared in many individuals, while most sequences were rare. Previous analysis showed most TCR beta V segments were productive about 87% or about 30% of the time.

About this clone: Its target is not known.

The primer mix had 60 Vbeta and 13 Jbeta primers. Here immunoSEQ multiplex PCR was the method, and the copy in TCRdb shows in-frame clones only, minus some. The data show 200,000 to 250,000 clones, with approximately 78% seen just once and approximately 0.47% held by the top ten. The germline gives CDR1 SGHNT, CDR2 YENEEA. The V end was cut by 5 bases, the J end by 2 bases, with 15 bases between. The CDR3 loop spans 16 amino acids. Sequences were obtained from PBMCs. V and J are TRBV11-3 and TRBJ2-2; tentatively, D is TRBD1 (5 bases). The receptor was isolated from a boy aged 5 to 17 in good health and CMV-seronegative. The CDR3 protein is CASSIIRDLNTGELFF. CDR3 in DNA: TGTGCCAGCAGCATAATCAGGGATTTAAACACCGGGGAGCTGTTTTTT. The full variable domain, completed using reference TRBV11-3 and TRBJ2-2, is EAGVVQSPRYKIIEKKQPVAFWCNPISGHNTLYWYLQNLGQGPELLIRYENEEAVDDSQLPKDRFSAERLKGVDSTLKIQPAELGDSAVYLCASSIIRDLNTGELFFGEGSRLTVL.